The 7 T cell receptor beta chains below were found in one sample sequenced in a study of blood T cell repertoires in COVID-19. The method was immunoSEQ multiplex PCR; TCRdb's version includes in-frame clones alone and lacks a portion of them. The sample lists 250,000 or so clones, roughly 86% seen once, with 7.1% in the top ten. The sample was peripheral blood. These TCRs come from a woman in her seventies with active or convalescent COVID-19.

This chain links TRBV6-4 with TRBJ2-5; TRBD2 matches at 11 bases. From germline, CDR1 is MRHNA and CDR2 SNTAGT. Trimming removed 5 bases from V and 4 bases from J; junction bases left unmatched: 6. The CDR3 has 15 residues. This CDR3 reads CASSSLAGGPETQYF. For the CDR3, the DNA is TGTGCCAGCAGTTCCCTAGCGGGGGGCCCAGAGACCCAGTACTTC.

This clone occurred a few times. The chain is built from TRBV7-9 and TRBJ1-1; 7 nucleotides agree with TRBD1. Germline V gene sequence: CDR1 SEHNR, CDR2 FQNEAQ (reference sequence). The V segment lost 2 bases and the J segment 1 base; nucleotides outside the gene matches: 4. The CDR3 runs to 15 residues. The CDR3, as DNA: TGTGCCAGCAGCTTACCGGGGACAGCGAACACTGAAGCTTTCTTT. It translates to CASSLPGTANTEAFF.

In the case of this clone: Compared with germline, one end of the junction differs, possibly owing to a read error. The chain couples TRBV6-1 to TRBJ1-5; possibly TRBD1 for D (6 bases). The CDR3 runs 15 residues. CDR1 MNHNS and CDR2 SASEGT come from the germline V gene. The CDR3 spells CASREGTTSNQPQHF. CDR3 nucleotide sequence: TGTGCCAGCAGGGAAGGGACAACTAGCAATCAGCCCCAGCATTTT.

The chain combines TRBV6-5 with TRBJ2-3; tentatively, D is TRBD1 (5 bases). V was trimmed by 2 bases and J by 2 bases, leaving 8 bases between them. This CDR3 is built from 14 residues. The germline V gene encodes CDR1 MNHEY and CDR2 SVGAGI. In nucleotides, the CDR3 is TGTGCCAGCAGTTACCAGGGATACACAGATACGCAGTATTTT. Amino acids: CASSYQGYTDTQYF.

This chain joins TRBV2 and TRBJ2-2, with D maybe TRBD1 (5 bases). Germline V CDR1 and CDR2: SNHLY, FYNNEI. Trimming removed 7 bases at V and 5 bases at J, with 11 bases between. This CDR3 is built from 13 residues. The CDR3 coding sequence is TGTGCCAGCACGTGGGGCTGGACCGGGGAGCTGTTTTTT. Protein sequence: CASTWGWTGELFF.

V gene TRBV6-6 combines with J gene TRBJ2-1; 10 bases are shared with TRBD2. Trimming took 6 bases from V and 9 from J; bases not matched to a gene: 11. The CDR3 spans 15 residues. Germline assignment: CDR1 MNHNY and CDR2 SVGAGI (reference sequence). The CDR3 DNA reads as TGTGCCAGCAGCGACCCGCAGCGGGGGGGAAGTGAGCAGTTCTTC. Protein: CASSDPQRGGSEQFF.

V gene TRBV7-2 combines with J gene TRBJ2-5; the match to TRBD2 covers 9 bases. Germline-derived CDR1 and CDR2 are SGHTA and FQGNSA. V dropped 8 bases and J dropped 0; count of bases not matched to a gene: 4. There are 14 residues in the CDR3. CDR3 amino acids: CASERGAYQETQYF. CDR3 in DNA: TGTGCCAGCGAGCGGGGGGCGTACCAAGAGACCCAGTACTTC.